A single sample gave rise to the 23 T cell receptor beta chains below, sequenced in a study of cytomegalovirus exposure and HLA in healthy donors. PCR involved 60 Vbeta and 13 Jbeta primers. Method: immunoSEQ multiplex PCR; TCRdb's copy keeps in-frame clones and lacks some. The table shows around 140,000 clones, with over 60% occurring only once. The material sequenced was PBMCs. The receptors shown here come from a woman aged 60-75 years in good health and CMV-seronegative.

This clone has only a few counts. The rearrangement joins TRBV6-5 to TRBJ2-2; D is ambiguous. CDR3 size: 13 residues. The V end was cut by 6 bases, the J end by 5 bases, with 10 bases between. CDR1 and CDR2 from the germline V gene are MNHEY and SVGAGI. CDR3 DNA: TGTGCCAGCAGCCTGTCCGGGACCGGGGAGCTGTTTTTT. Translation: CASSLSGTGELFF.

This chain links TRBV7-2 with TRBJ2-5; 11 nucleotides line up with TRBD2. There are 13 residues in the CDR3. From germline, CDR1 is SGHTA and CDR2 FQGNSA. Trimming removed 1 base from V and 11 bases from J; junction bases left unmatched: 3. The CDR3 reads CASSLGGTSGQYF. In DNA, the CDR3 is TGTGCCAGCAGCTTAGGGGGGACTAGCGGACAGTACTTC.

This chain connects TRBV19 to TRBJ2-1; 9 bases align to TRBD2. The V and J ends lost 1 base and 8 bases, in that order; junction bases with no gene match: 6. This CDR3 contains 15 residues. Germline V gene data show CDR1 as LNHDA and CDR2 as SQIVND (reference sequence). The CDR3 nucleotides are TGTGCCAGTAGTATAGGGCGGGAGGGCTTGGATGAGCAGTTCTTC. Amino acid sequence: CASSIGREGLDEQFF.

Of note for this clone: The junction differs from germline at one of its ends, possibly a read error. The chain couples TRBV7-9 to TRBJ2-2, with TRBD1 identical over 8 bases. The germline CDR1 and CDR2 sequences are SEHNR and FQNEAQ (reference sequence). The CDR3 spans 18 residues. The CDR3 sequence is CSSSSREIGTGNTGELFF. The CDR3 DNA reads as TGTTCCAGCAGCTCTCGGGAAATAGGGACAGGGAACACCGGGGAGCTGTTTTTT.

This chain joins TRBV5-1 and TRBJ2-5; 8 bases match TRBD2. The J call is doubtful: the DNA matches TRBJ2-7 better. The germline gives CDR1 SGHRS, CDR2 YFSETQ. This CDR3 has 14 residues. CDR3 sequence reads: CASSLGGGPYEQYF. The CDR3, as DNA: TGCGCCAGCAGCTTGGGCGGGGGGCCCTACGAGCAGTACTTC.

The gene calls are TRBV2 and TRBJ2-1; D gene ambiguous. The length of the CDR3 is 14 residues. V lost 9 bases to trimming and J lost 0 bases, with 12 bases between them. Germline CDR1 is SNHLY and CDR2 is FYNNEI. CDR3 residues: CARSSGRSYNEQFF. CDR3 nucleotides: TGTGCCAGGTCGAGTGGTCGCTCCTACAATGAGCAGTTCTTC.

In the case of this clone: Because the CDR3's place on the DNA is in doubt, the DNA is left out and the CDR3 is given as listed by TCRdb. This rearrangement joins TRBV12-2 to TRBJ2-1; the tabulated D call, TRBD2, remains unverified against the DNA. TRBV12-2 is a documented pseudogene. The CDR3 totals 14 residues, both ends included. The CDR3: CASRVAGGSNEQFF.

The CDR3 DNA is TGTGCCAGCAGTCTACAGGGGGCCCTTTACAATGAGCAGTTCTTC. This translates into CASSLQGALYNEQFF. This chain joins TRBV6-1 and TRBJ2-1; 9 bases map to TRBD1. The CDR3 has 15 amino acids. Germline V gene lookup returns CDR1 MNHNS and CDR2 SASEGT. After removal of 5 bases from V and 4 bases from J, the junction contained 6 bases not matched to a gene.

DNA for the CDR3: TGTGCCAGCAGTTTATCGGTGGGCCGCGAGCAGTACTTC. Translating gives CASSLSVGREQYF. The chain couples TRBV28 to TRBJ2-7; D call uncertain. Germline CDR1 is MDHEN and CDR2 is SYDVKM. Trimming shortened V by 1 base and J by 6 bases, and 10 bases separated the two germline ends. CDR3 length equals 13 residues.

The gene calls are TRBV5-1 and TRBJ2-7; 8 nucleotides agree with TRBD1. The CDR3 contains 15 residues. Germline CDR1 and CDR2: SGHRS and YFSETQ. The trim removed 4 bases at V and 4 bases at J, leaving 10 bases unmatched. The DNA for the CDR3 is TGCGCCAGCAGCGAGGACCAGGGGGCGCTTTACGAGCAGTACTTC. Its translation: CASSEDQGALYEQYF.

V gene TRBV6-1 combines with J gene TRBJ1-1; no clear D gene. Trimming left V 2 bases short and J 6 bases short, with 10 bases between. Germline assignment: CDR1 MNHNS and CDR2 SASEGT. CDR3 size: 13 residues. CDR3 nucleotides: TGTGCCAGCAGTGAACGGGGAATGCCTGAAGCTTTCTTT. It yields the protein CASSERGMPEAFF.

The V gene is TRBV2, the J gene TRBJ1-2; D not resolved. Looked up from germline, CDR1 is SNHLY and CDR2 is FYNNEI. The germline V and J ends were trimmed by 10 bases and 7 bases, with 13 bases remaining between them. The CDR3 is 11 residues long. The CDR3 sequence is CATTGLGGYTF. The DNA for the CDR3 is TGTGCCACGACGGGGTTGGGTGGCTACACCTTC.

This chain uses TRBV28 with TRBJ2-7; D is ambiguous. Germline V gene sequence: CDR1 MDHEN, CDR2 SYDVKM. Trimming pared 2 bases from V and 6 bases from J, leaving 17 bases between. CDR3 length: 15 amino acids. CDR3 DNA sequence: TGTGCCAGCAGTTTAGTTCTGAATAGCCCCTCCGAGCAGTACTTC. This encodes CASSLVLNSPSEQYF.

This clone was seen more than once but under ten times. The chain couples TRBV9 to TRBJ2-3, with 11 bases that match TRBD2. Germline values: CDR1 SGDLS, CDR2 YYNGEE. The CDR3 covers 15 residues. V shed 0 bases, J shed 5 bases, and the junction held 2 bases outside the gene matches. CDR3 sequence reads: CASSVGLAGRDTQYF. CDR3 nucleotides: TGTGCCAGCAGCGTAGGACTAGCGGGACGAGATACGCAGTATTTT.

V gene TRBV9 combines with J gene TRBJ1-2; D gene ambiguous. The length of the CDR3 is 15 residues. Germline loops: CDR1 SGDLS, CDR2 YYNGEE. Trimming left V 0 bases short and J 3 bases short, with 12 bases between. CDR3 nucleotide sequence: TGTGCCAGCAGCGTAGGGGCAGGCGAGTACTATGGCTACACCTTC. Translation: CASSVGAGEYYGYTF.

This chain uses TRBV7-8 with TRBJ2-1; 8 bases line up with TRBD1. The germline CDR1 and CDR2 sequences are SGHVS and FQNEAQ. This CDR3 comprises 14 residues. Unmatched junction bases numbered 6, after V lost 5 bases and J lost 6 bases. CDR3 region: CASSLSQGANEQFF. The CDR3 coding sequence is TGTGCCAGCAGCCTCAGCCAGGGGGCCAATGAGCAGTTCTTC.

The chain is built from TRBV18 and TRBJ2-2; tentatively, D is TRBD1 (6 bases). CDR3 length: 14 amino acids. V lost 6 bases to trimming and J lost 1 base, with 9 bases between them. Germline V lookup: CDR1 KGHSH, CDR2 LQKENI. For the CDR3, the DNA is TGTGCCAGCTCGCCGACAGGGAACACCGGGGAGCTGTTTTTT. Its protein is CASSPTGNTGELFF.

The chain combines TRBV4-1 with TRBJ1-2; TRBD1 agrees at 11 bases. With V trimmed by 6 bases and J by 8 bases, 11 bases remained unmatched. This CDR3 contains 15 residues. Germline loops: CDR1 MGHRA, CDR2 YSYEKL. CDR3 coding DNA: TGCGCCAGCAGATTCATTGGACAGGGGGCGGGGGGCTACACCTTC. This encodes CASRFIGQGAGGYTF.

The table lists this clone with a few counts. V is TRBV15 and J is TRBJ2-3; 12 bases agree with TRBD2. The J segment lost 6 bases and the V segment lost 8 bases, leaving 9 bases of the junction unmatched. The CDR3 contains 15 residues. Germline CDR1 reads LNHNV; CDR2 reads YYDKDF (reference sequence). The CDR3 DNA is TGTGCCACCGTGCTAGCGGGAGGGCCGAGTGATACGCAGTATTTT. This sequence encodes CATVLAGGPSDTQYF.

This chain uses TRBV7-3 with TRBJ2-1, with 10 bases matching TRBD2. The CDR3 runs 15 residues. The germline CDR1 and CDR2 sequences are SGHTA and FQGTGA. The V and J ends lost 0 bases and 7 bases, in that order; junction bases with no gene match: 3. Here the CDR3 reads CASSLTAGGRNEQFF. CDR3 coding DNA: TGTGCCAGCAGCTTAACAGCGGGGGGGCGTAATGAGCAGTTCTTC.

CDR3 region: CASSEGAGGTDTQYF. For the CDR3, the DNA is TGTGCCAGCAGTGAAGGAGCGGGGGGCACAGATACGCAGTATTTT. The rearrangement joins TRBV2 to TRBJ2-3; 8 bases agree with TRBD2. V trimming: 1 base; J trimming: 1 base; junction bases outside the gene matches: 1. CDR3 length: 15 residues. Germline values: CDR1 SNHLY, CDR2 FYNNEI.

The CDR3, as DNA: TGTGCCAGCAGTTACACGGGACAGACTGAAGCTTTCTTT. Amino acid sequence: CASSYTGQTEAFF. This chain connects TRBV6-5 to TRBJ1-1; TRBD1 aligns across 7 bases. The CDR3 is 13 amino acids. Germline V gene sequence: CDR1 MNHEY, CDR2 SVGAGI. V dropped 2 bases and J dropped 5; count of bases not matched to a gene: 2.

V is TRBV5-6 and J is TRBJ2-3, with D perhaps TRBD2 (6 bases). V was pared by 2 bases and J by 4 bases, with 17 bases between. The CDR3 consists of 16 residues. Germline-derived CDR1 and CDR2 are SGHDT and YYEEEE. CDR3 bases: TGTGCCAGCAGCTTATTCGGGCGGGATGTCGCAGATACGCAGTATTTT. It codes for CASSLFGRDVADTQYF. Together with reference TRBV5-6 and TRBJ2-3, the CDR3 gives the full variable domain: DAGVTQSPTHLIKTRGQQVTLRCSPKSGHDTVSWYQQALGQGPQFIFQYYEEEERQRGNFPDRFSGHQFPNYSSELNVNALLLGDSALYLCASSLFGRDVADTQYFGPGTRLTVL.